This T cell receptor (beta chain) was identified in a study of blood T cell repertoires in COVID-19. Measured with immunoSEQ multiplex PCR; TCRdb has only the in-frame clones, and not every one. The sample includes roughly 440,000 clones, about 91% of them seen just once. Trimming removed 7 bases from V and 5 bases from J, with 21 bases in between. CDR1 SGDLS and CDR2 YYNGEE come from the germline V gene. The CDR3 runs to 15 residues. The sample consisted of peripheral blood. The clonotype originates from a woman aged 45-59 years with COVID-19, enrolled during active disease. The J gene is TRBJ1-1, the V gene TRBV9; the D is unclear. The CDR3 nucleotides are TGTGCCAGCTCCCACGAGGAGGGAGAAAGGACTGAAGCTTTCTTT. This gives the protein CASSHEEGERTEAFF.